The present T cell receptor beta chain was sequenced within a study of a mutant IDH1 vaccine in newly diagnosed glioma. The table came from immunoSEQ multiplex PCR; TCRdb's copy has only in-frame clones and leaves some out. The repertoire holds approximately 43,000 clones, 85% to 90% seen once, with approximately 1.6% in the top ten. Germline V gives CDR1 MNHEY, CDR2 SVGAGI. The length of the CDR3 is 16 residues. Trimming removed 2 bases from V and 4 bases from J; junction bases left unmatched: 6. Sample time point: week 35, safety follow-up. A single vaccine dose contained 300 ug of mutant IDH1 20-mer peptide, and topical imiquimod was used with it. In the case of this clone: Its target is not known.

The material sequenced was PBMCs, taken from a glioma patient whose treatment included an IDH1 peptide vaccine. This sequence was found in a man aged 40-49 years with glioma. The chain joins TRBV6-5 to TRBJ2-2; 8 nucleotides line up with TRBD1. This chain's CDR3 is CASSYGQGAFTGELFF. In DNA form, the CDR3 reads TGTGCCAGCAGTTACGGCCAGGGGGCATTCACCGGGGAGCTGTTTTTT.